These T cell receptor beta chains were read from a single sample in a study of T cells after yellow fever vaccination. TCRdb re-called the 5' RACE reads through MiXCR, storing one row per CDR3 protein. Of some 220,000 distinct CDR3 sequences in the sample, approximately 3% were seen once. The source was CD4+ T cells sorted from PBMCs, collected 10 days after the yellow fever booster vaccination. The receptor source for this set is a man aged 18-30 years who received the YFV17D yellow fever vaccine. The conserved cysteine and the conserved F or W are not part of the CDR3 here. The order of the fields is J gene, V gene, CDR3 protein.

j_gene: TRBJ1-2; v_gene: TRBV6-5; CDR3aa: ASSYDRGSAGYGYT
j_gene: TRBJ1-2; v_gene: TRBV20-1; CDR3aa: SARTALYGYT
j_gene: TRBJ2-1; v_gene: TRBV18; CDR3aa: ASSPVGDEQF
j_gene: TRBJ1-5; v_gene: TRBV28; CDR3aa: ASSLPWGGDNQPQH
j_gene: TRBJ1-4; v_gene: TRBV5-5; CDR3aa: ASSLEVSGMALF
j_gene: TRBJ1-4; v_gene: TRBV12-3/TRBV12-4; CDR3aa: ASSLSRVSEKLF
j_gene: TRBJ2-1; v_gene: TRBV6-2/TRBV6-3; CDR3aa: ASSSGQAPDNEQF
j_gene: TRBJ1-3; v_gene: TRBV20-1; CDR3aa: SARLPTSGNTIY
j_gene: TRBJ2-7; v_gene: TRBV4-1; CDR3aa: ASSRDRTSGGVEQY
j_gene: TRBJ2-3; v_gene: TRBV9; CDR3aa: ASSVLAGSSDTQY
j_gene: TRBJ1-5; v_gene: TRBV9; CDR3aa: ASSVGLYSNQPQH
j_gene: TRBJ1-6; v_gene: TRBV5-1; CDR3aa: ASSLLAGGNNSPLH
j_gene: TRBJ2-1; v_gene: TRBV5-1; CDR3aa: ASSLGLAADNEQF
j_gene: TRBJ2-7; v_gene: TRBV10-3; CDR3aa: AALGLAGGLFYEQY
j_gene: TRBJ1-6; v_gene: TRBV6-6; CDR3aa: ASNRDPDSPLH
j_gene: TRBJ1-4; v_gene: TRBV7-3; CDR3aa: ASSLTSGGSELF
j_gene: TRBJ1-1; v_gene: TRBV5-1; CDR3aa: ASSPDRGYTEAF
j_gene: TRBJ1-1; v_gene: TRBV10-3; CDR3aa: AISVPGYTEAF
j_gene: TRBJ2-1; v_gene: TRBV20-1; CDR3aa: SARDSGGFVEQF
j_gene: TRBJ2-1; v_gene: TRBV12-3/TRBV12-4; CDR3aa: ASSLMDSGGNEQF
j_gene: TRBJ2-5; v_gene: TRBV5-1; CDR3aa: ASSLTAGAGDQY
j_gene: TRBJ2-1; v_gene: TRBV4-1; CDR3aa: ASSQDVETGSFNNEQF
j_gene: TRBJ1-4; v_gene: TRBV12-5; CDR3aa: ASAPGPREKLF
j_gene: TRBJ1-1; v_gene: TRBV5-1; CDR3aa: ASSSFSTTLGAF
j_gene: TRBJ2-7; v_gene: TRBV7-2; CDR3aa: ASSFWTSGGTFSYEQY
j_gene: TRBJ2-1; v_gene: TRBV4-2; CDR3aa: ASSQVKVVPSNEQF
j_gene: TRBJ1-2; v_gene: TRBV4-2; CDR3aa: ASSHGQNYGYT
j_gene: TRBJ2-7; v_gene: TRBV4-2; CDR3aa: ASSQGGVSSYEQY
j_gene: TRBJ2-3; v_gene: TRBV6-5; CDR3aa: ASSYSPAGGTADTQY
j_gene: TRBJ2-7; v_gene: TRBV5-4; CDR3aa: ASSYLEVPEQY
j_gene: TRBJ2-2; v_gene: TRBV10-3; CDR3aa: AISAGTTNTGELF
j_gene: TRBJ2-2; v_gene: TRBV15; CDR3aa: ATSRGRGSLLNTGELF
j_gene: TRBJ1-1; v_gene: TRBV5-1; CDR3aa: ASSLGFMDTEAF
j_gene: TRBJ2-7; v_gene: TRBV10-2; CDR3aa: ASTGDVYEQY
j_gene: TRBJ2-1; v_gene: TRBV12-3/TRBV12-4; CDR3aa: ASSSQSWGQNEQF
j_gene: TRBJ2-2; v_gene: TRBV7-2; CDR3aa: ASTPSGDTGELF
j_gene: TRBJ2-3; v_gene: TRBV19; CDR3aa: ASSWGRLAGTDTQY
j_gene: TRBJ1-5; v_gene: TRBV19; CDR3aa: ASSPRDRGQKQPQH
j_gene: TRBJ1-1; v_gene: TRBV5-1; CDR3aa: ASSLVGQAVNTEAF
j_gene: TRBJ1-1; v_gene: TRBV4-2; CDR3aa: ASSQHVTLNTEAF
j_gene: TRBJ2-3; v_gene: TRBV9; CDR3aa: ASSVVAGGADTQY
j_gene: TRBJ1-5; v_gene: TRBV10-3; CDR3aa: AISARQGVGQPQH
j_gene: TRBJ1-1; v_gene: TRBV5-1; CDR3aa: ASSLVAWGMNTEAF
j_gene: TRBJ2-4; v_gene: TRBV2; CDR3aa: ASRDSLNIQY
j_gene: TRBJ1-1; v_gene: TRBV6-5; CDR3aa: ASFRRDGEAF
j_gene: TRBJ2-2; v_gene: TRBV4-3; CDR3aa: ASSQDRPGRNTGELF
j_gene: TRBJ2-1; v_gene: TRBV4-1; CDR3aa: ASSRLANSYNEQF
j_gene: TRBJ1-2; v_gene: TRBV6-1; CDR3aa: ASSTGTGYGYT